What follows describes a single TCR beta chain. The antigen remains undetermined. Amplification of TCR beta used genomic DNA extracted from peripheral blood. A mixed TRB-A/B primer pool amplified rearranged TRB by multiplex touch-down PCR. Via MiXCR, TCRdb re-called the multiplex PCR reads, giving one row per CDR3 protein. The sample shows roughly 1,600 distinct CDR3 sequences, more than 20% of them seen only once. These data belong to a study of T cell repertoires in aging, cancer and after chemotherapy. About the study: Patients with glioblastoma brain tumors were sampled before and after temozolomide-based therapy. The study, taken as a whole, reports: Across the chemotherapy interval, each cancer cohort showed higher median generation probability, suggesting thymic rebound.

Germline V gene data show CDR1 as SGHNT and CDR2 as YENEEA. Trimming left V 8 bases short and J 9 bases short, with 20 bases between. This CDR3 has 14 amino acids. The clonotype originates from a human donor with a solid tumor. Sequencing was carried out using blood. V and J are TRBV11-3 and TRBJ1-3; D is undetermined. DNA for the CDR3: TGTGCCAGCTCGGCCCGCCGGGGTACCTTCACCATATATTTT. Translating gives CASSARRGTFTIYF. The whole variable domain, remainder taken from reference TRBV11-3 and TRBJ1-3, is EAGVVQSPRYKIIEKKQPVAFWCNPISGHNTLYWYLQNLGQGPELLIRYENEEAVDDSQLPKDRFSAERLKGVDSTLKIQPAELGDSAVYLCASSARRGTFTIYFGEGSWLTVV.